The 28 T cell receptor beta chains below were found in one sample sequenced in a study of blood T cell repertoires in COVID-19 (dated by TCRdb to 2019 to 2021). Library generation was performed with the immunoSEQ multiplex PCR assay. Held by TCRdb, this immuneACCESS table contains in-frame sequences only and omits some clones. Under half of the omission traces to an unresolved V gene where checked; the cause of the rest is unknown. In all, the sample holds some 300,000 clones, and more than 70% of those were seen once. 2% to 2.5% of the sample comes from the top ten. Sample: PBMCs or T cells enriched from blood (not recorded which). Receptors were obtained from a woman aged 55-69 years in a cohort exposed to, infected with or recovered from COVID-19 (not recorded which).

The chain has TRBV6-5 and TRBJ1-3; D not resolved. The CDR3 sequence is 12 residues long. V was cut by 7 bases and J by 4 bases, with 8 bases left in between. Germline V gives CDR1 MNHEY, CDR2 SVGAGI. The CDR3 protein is CASTPRGNTIYF. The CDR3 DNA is TGTGCCAGCACTCCCCGGGGAAACACCATATATTTT.

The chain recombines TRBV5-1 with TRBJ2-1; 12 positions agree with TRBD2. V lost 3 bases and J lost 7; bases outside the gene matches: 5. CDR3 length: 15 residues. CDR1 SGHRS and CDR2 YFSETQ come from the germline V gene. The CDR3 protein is CASSSGLAGLNEQFF. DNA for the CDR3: TGCGCCAGCAGCTCGGGACTAGCGGGCTTGAATGAGCAGTTCTTC.

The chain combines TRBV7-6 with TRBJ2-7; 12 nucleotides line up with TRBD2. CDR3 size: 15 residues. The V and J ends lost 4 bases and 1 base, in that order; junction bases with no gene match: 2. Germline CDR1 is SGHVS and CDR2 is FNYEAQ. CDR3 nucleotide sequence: TGTGCCAGCAGCTCCGGACTAGCGGGGTCCTACGAGCAGTACTTC. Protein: CASSSGLAGSYEQYF.

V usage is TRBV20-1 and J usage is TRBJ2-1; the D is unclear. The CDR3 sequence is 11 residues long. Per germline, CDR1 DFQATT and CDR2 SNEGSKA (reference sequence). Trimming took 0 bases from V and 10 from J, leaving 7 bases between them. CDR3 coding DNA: TGCAGTGCTAGAGATAGGCGGGAGCAGTTCTTC. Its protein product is CSARDRREQFF.

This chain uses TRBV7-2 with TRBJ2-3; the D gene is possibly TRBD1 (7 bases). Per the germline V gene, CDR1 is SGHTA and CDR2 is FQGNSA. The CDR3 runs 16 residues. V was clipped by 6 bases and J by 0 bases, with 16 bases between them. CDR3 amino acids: CASSQNRGGSTDTQYF. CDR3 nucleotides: TGTGCCAGCAGTCAAAACAGGGGAGGAAGCACAGATACGCAGTATTTT.

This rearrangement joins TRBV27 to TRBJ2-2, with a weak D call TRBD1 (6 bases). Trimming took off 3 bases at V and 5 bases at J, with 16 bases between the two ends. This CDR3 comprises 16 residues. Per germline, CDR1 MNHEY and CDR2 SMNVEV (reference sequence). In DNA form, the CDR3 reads TGTGCCAGCAGTTTCCCCCAGGGCAGGGGAACCGGGGAGCTGTTTTTT. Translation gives CASSFPQGRGTGELFF.

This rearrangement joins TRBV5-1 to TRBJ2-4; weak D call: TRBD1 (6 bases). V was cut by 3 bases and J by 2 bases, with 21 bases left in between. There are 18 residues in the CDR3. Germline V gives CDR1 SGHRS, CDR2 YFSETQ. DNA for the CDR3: TGCGCCAGCAGCTCGGCCCAACTAACAGGGTCATCCAAAAACATTCAGTACTTC. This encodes CASSSAQLTGSSKNIQYF. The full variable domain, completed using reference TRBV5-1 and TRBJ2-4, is KAGVTQTPRYLIKTRGQQVTLSCSPISGHRSVSWYQQTPGQGLQFLFEYFSETQRNKGNFPGRFSGRQFSNSRSEMNVSTLELGDSALYLCASSSAQLTGSSKNIQYFGAGTRLSVL.

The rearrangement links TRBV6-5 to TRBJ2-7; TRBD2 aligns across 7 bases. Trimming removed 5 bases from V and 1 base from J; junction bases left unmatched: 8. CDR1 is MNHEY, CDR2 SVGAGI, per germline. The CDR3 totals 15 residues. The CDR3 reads CASSPLGGSSYEQYF. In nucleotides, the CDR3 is TGTGCCAGCAGTCCTCTGGGCGGGAGTTCCTACGAGCAGTACTTC.

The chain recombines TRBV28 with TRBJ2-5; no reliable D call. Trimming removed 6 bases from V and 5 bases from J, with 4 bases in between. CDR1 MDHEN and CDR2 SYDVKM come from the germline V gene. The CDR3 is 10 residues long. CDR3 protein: CASSGETQYF. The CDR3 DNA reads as TGTGCCAGCAGCGGGGAGACCCAGTACTTC.

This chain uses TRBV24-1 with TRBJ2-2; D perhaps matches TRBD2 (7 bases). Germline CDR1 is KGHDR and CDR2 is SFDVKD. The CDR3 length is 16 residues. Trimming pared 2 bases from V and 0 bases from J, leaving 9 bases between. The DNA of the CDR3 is TGTGCCACCAGTGATTGGGGGGGCCCGAACACCGGGGAGCTGTTTTTT. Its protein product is CATSDWGGPNTGELFF.

CDR3 protein: CAWSPRTGVFTEAFF. DNA of the CDR3: TGTGCCTGGAGCCCCCGGACAGGGGTTTTCACTGAAGCTTTCTTT. The rearrangement joins TRBV30 to TRBJ1-1; TRBD1 aligns across 9 bases. CDR1 and CDR2 (germline): GTSNPN, SVGIG (reference sequence). With V trimmed by 3 bases and J by 4 bases, 9 bases remained unmatched. CDR3 size: 15 residues.

The DNA for the CDR3 is TGTGCCAGCAGTTTATGGAAAGAACAGGGAAATTCACCCCTCCACTTT. Translation: CASSLWKEQGNSPLHF. The chain has TRBV28 and TRBJ1-6; TRBD1 is a possible D gene (6 bases). V was shortened by 0 bases and J by 7 bases, with 13 bases between the two germline ends. Germline V gives CDR1 MDHEN, CDR2 SYDVKM. The CDR3 consists of 16 residues.

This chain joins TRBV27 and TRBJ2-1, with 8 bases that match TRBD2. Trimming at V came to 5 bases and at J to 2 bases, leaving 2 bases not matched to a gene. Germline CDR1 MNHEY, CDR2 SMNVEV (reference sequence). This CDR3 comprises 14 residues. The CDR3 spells CASSRAGAYNEQFF. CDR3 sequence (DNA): TGTGCCAGCAGTAGAGCGGGAGCCTACAATGAGCAGTTCTTC.

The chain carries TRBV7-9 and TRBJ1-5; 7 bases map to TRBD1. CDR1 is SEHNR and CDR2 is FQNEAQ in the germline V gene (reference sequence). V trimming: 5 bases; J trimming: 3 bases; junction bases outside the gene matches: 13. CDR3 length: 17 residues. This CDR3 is CASSIHDRASPNQPQHF. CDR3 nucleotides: TGTGCCAGCAGCATACACGACAGGGCCTCCCCCAATCAGCCCCAGCATTTT.

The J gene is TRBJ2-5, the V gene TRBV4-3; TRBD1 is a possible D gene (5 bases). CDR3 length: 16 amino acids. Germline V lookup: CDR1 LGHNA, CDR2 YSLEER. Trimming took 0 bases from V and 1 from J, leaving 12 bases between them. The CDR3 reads CASSQDSHRLQETQYF. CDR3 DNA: TGCGCCAGCAGCCAAGATTCCCACAGGCTCCAAGAGACCCAGTACTTC.

CDR3 DNA sequence: TGTGCCAGCGGGGGCACCAAAACCTATGGCTACACCTTC. Residues: CASGGTKTYGYTF. The chain recombines TRBV27 with TRBJ1-2, with D tentatively TRBD1 (6 bases). The germline V and J ends were trimmed by 8 bases and 4 bases, with 14 bases remaining between them. Per germline, CDR1 MNHEY and CDR2 SMNVEV (reference sequence). CDR3 length: 13 residues.

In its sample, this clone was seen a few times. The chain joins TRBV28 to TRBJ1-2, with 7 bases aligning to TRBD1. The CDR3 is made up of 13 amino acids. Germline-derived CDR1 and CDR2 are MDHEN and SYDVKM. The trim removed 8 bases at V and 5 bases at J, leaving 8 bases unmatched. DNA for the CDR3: TGTGCCAGCCGTACAGGGGCGTCATATGGCTACACCTTC. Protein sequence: CASRTGASYGYTF.

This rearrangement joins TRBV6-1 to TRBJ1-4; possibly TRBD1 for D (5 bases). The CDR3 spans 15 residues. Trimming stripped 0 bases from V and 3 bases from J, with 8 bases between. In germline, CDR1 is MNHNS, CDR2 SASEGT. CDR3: CASSEAGGANEKLFF. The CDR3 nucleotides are TGTGCCAGCAGTGAAGCGGGAGGGGCTAATGAAAAACTGTTTTTT.

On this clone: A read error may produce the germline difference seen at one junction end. The CDR3 nucleotides are TGTGCCAGCACACCGGGACAGGGAATGGGTGAGCAGTACTTC. It is translated as CASTPGQGMGEQYF. The chain recombines TRBV18 with TRBJ2-7, with 9 nucleotides matching TRBD1. The germline V gene has CDR1 KGHSH and CDR2 LQKENI. The CDR3 runs to 14 residues. Variable domain in full (rest from reference TRBV18 and TRBJ2-7): NAGVMQNPRHLVRRRGQEARLRCSPMKGHSHVYWYRQLPEEGLKFMVYLQKENIIDESGMPKERFSAEFPKEGPSILRIQQVVRGDSAAYFCASTPGQGMGEQYFGPGTRLTVT.

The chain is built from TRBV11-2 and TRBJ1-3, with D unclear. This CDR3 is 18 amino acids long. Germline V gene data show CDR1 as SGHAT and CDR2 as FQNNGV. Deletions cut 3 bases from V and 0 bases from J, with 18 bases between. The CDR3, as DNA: TGTGCCAGCAGCTTGAACAGTCGATCCCTGGGCTCTGGAAACACCATATATTTT. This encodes CASSLNSRSLGSGNTIYF.

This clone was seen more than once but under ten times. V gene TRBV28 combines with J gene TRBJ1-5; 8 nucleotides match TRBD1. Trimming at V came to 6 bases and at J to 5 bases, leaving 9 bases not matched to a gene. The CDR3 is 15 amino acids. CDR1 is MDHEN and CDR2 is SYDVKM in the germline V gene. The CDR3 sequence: CASRRTGMEYQPQHF. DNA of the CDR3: TGTGCCAGCAGGAGGACAGGGATGGAATATCAGCCCCAGCATTTT.

The chain's CDR3 is CTSSCRVMAEAFF. The CDR3 DNA reads TGCACCAGCAGCTGCAGGGTGATGGCTGAAGCTTTCTTT. The chain is built from TRBV1 and TRBJ1-1; the D call of TRBD1 is as the table states it, not checked on the DNA. TRBV1 is assigned pseudogene status. This CDR3 is 13 amino acids long.

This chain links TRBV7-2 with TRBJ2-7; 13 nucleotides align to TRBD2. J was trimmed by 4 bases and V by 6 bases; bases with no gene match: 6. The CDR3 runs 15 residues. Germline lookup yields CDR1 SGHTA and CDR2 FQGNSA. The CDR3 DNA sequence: TGTGCCAGCAGTCCTACTAGCGGGAGGGCTTACGAGCAGTACTTC. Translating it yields CASSPTSGRAYEQYF.

The CDR3 region has the DNA TGTGCCTGGAGACAGGGCCGGGGGGGACATAATTACGAGCAGTACTTC. It codes for CAWRQGRGGHNYEQYF. The gene calls are TRBV30 and TRBJ2-7, with 8 bases aligning to TRBD2. Trimming took 3 bases from V and 4 from J; bases not matched to a gene: 14. This CDR3 is built from 16 residues. Germline CDR1 reads GTSNPN; CDR2 reads SVGIG (reference sequence). Full variable domain (remainder filled in from reference TRBV30 and TRBJ2-7): SQTIHQWPATLVQPVGSPLSLECTVEGTSNPNLYWYRQAAGRGLQLLFYSVGIGQISSEVPQNLSASRPQDRQFILSSKKLLLSDSGFYLCAWRQGRGGHNYEQYFGPGTRLTVT.

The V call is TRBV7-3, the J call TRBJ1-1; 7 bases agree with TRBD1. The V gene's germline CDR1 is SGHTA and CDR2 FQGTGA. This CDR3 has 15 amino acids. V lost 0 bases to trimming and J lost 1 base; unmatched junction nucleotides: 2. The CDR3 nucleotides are TGTGCCAGCAGCTTAACGGGACAGAAGAACACTGAAGCTTTCTTT. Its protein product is CASSLTGQKNTEAFF.

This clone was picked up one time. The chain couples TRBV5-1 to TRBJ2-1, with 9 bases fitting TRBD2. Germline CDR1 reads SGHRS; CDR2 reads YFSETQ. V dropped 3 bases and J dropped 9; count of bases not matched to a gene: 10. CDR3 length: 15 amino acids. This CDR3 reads CASSSWGLASGEQFF. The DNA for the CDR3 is TGCGCCAGCAGCTCGTGGGGACTAGCCTCCGGTGAGCAGTTCTTC.

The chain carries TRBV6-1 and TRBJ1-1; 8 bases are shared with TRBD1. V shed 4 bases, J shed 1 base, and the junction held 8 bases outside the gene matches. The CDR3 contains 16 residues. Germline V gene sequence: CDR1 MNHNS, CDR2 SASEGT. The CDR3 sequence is CASSVGFGTGNTEAFF. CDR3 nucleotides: TGTGCCAGCAGTGTTGGTTTCGGGACAGGGAACACTGAAGCTTTCTTT.

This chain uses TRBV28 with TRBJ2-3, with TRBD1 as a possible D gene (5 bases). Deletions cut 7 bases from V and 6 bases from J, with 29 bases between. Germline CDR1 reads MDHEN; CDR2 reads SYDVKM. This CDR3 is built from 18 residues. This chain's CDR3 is CASTLHPTASITSDTQYF. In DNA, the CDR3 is TGTGCCAGCACCCTCCACCCGACAGCGAGTATAACATCGGATACGCAGTATTTT.